A single TCR beta chain is shown here with its context. Its antigen is unidentified. The source of the sample is a study of shared clonotypes between healthy human individuals. Study observations and caveats: Inspection by rarefaction showed sorted-subset sequencing to be incomplete despite large depth.

This table comes from immunoSEQ multiplex PCR, and its TCRdb copy is limited to in-frame clones, with some not included. The table includes approximately 2,000,000 clones, approximately 90% detected once. The source of this sequence is a man between 18 and 29 years old in good health. Some clones in this sample may be carry-over from other donors' samples. The sequenced material came from naive CD4+ T cells from PBMCs. Subset in this sample: CD45RA+ positively selected.

Here the CDR3 reads CASRRQGSETQYF. CDR3 nucleotides: TGTGCCAGCAGGAGACAGGGAAGCGAGACCCAGTACTTC. V usage is TRBV6-5 and J usage is TRBJ2-5, with 7 bases lining up with TRBD1. This CDR3 region has 13 residues. Germline values: CDR1 MNHEY, CDR2 SVGAGI. V was pared by 6 bases and J by 5 bases, with 6 bases of the junction left unmatched.